The 22 T cell receptor beta chains listed next were all sequenced from one sample in a study of blood T cell repertoires in COVID-19. Sequencing was performed with immunoSEQ multiplex PCR; in TCRdb, only in-frame clones are kept and a portion is missing. This sample has fewer than 200,000 clones, with around 86% found just once. The sample taken for sequencing was peripheral blood. The receptors come from a man aged 40-50 years with active or convalescent COVID-19.

The chain couples TRBV18 to TRBJ2-7; 7 bases match TRBD1. CDR3 size: 13 residues. V lost 3 bases, J lost 3 bases, and 2 bases stayed unmatched. CDR1 is KGHSH, CDR2 LQKENI, per germline. CDR3 residues: CASSPGQSYEQYF. CDR3 nucleotides: TGTGCCAGCTCACCGGGACAGAGCTACGAGCAGTACTTC.

The chain carries TRBV7-6 and TRBJ2-1, with D possibly matching TRBD1 (7 bases). CDR1 and CDR2 from the germline V gene are SGHVS and FNYEAQ. Trimming cost V 8 bases and J 4 bases, with 18 bases left between them. CDR3 length equals 15 residues. The CDR3: CASAPDREVYNEQFF. In DNA, the CDR3 is TGTGCCAGCGCACCCGACAGGGAGGTATACAATGAGCAGTTCTTC.

The chain combines TRBV12-5 with TRBJ2-4, with 10 bases identical to TRBD1. This CDR3 comprises 13 residues. Germline V CDR1 and CDR2: LGHNT, FRNRAP. CDR3 DNA: TGTGCGAGTACCGGGACAGGGGAAAACATTCAGTACTTC. Encoded protein: CASTGTGENIQYF.

This clone was recorded a few times. This chain connects TRBV7-2 to TRBJ1-5, with TRBD1 matching over 10 bases. J gave up 7 bases and V 4 bases, and 4 bases lay outside the gene matches. Per germline, CDR1 SGHTA and CDR2 FQGNSA. The CDR3 runs to 14 residues. The CDR3 reads CASSSRTGGQPQHF. The CDR3 nucleotides are TGTGCCAGCAGCTCCAGGACAGGGGGGCAGCCCCAGCATTTT.

The V and J genes are TRBV6-5 and TRBJ1-1; D call uncertain. CDR1 is MNHEY and CDR2 is SVGAGI in the germline V gene. V was pared by 4 bases and J by 1 base, with 13 bases between. The CDR3 totals 15 residues. The CDR3 here is CASSSPRVGNTEAFF. The CDR3 bases are TGTGCCAGCAGTTCACCGAGGGTCGGGAACACTGAAGCTTTCTTT.

This chain links TRBV5-6 with TRBJ2-5, with TRBD1 matching 7 bases. The CDR3 is made up of 15 amino acids. Looked up from germline, CDR1 is SGHDT and CDR2 is YYEEEE. V gave up 4 bases and J gave up 0 bases; unmatched junction bases: 6. CDR3 in amino acids: CASSGGQRYQETQYF. CDR3 bases: TGTGCCAGCAGCGGGGGACAGAGGTACCAAGAGACCCAGTACTTC.

As regards this clone: One end of the junction varies from germline; a read error may be responsible. This CDR3 is also generated by other DNA sequences in the sample. V is TRBV9 and J is TRBJ2-1; tentatively, D is TRBD2 (7 bases). This CDR3 spans 13 amino acids. Germline V CDR1 and CDR2: SGDLS, YYNGEE. The CDR3 loop is CASSVEGGYEQFF. CDR3 nucleotide sequence: TGTGCTAGCAGCGTCGAGGGGGGGTATGAGCAGTTCTTC.

The chain combines TRBV24-1 with TRBJ2-2; D perhaps matches TRBD2 (5 bases). This CDR3 region has 14 residues. V lost 6 bases and J lost 4, with 11 bases in between. The germline CDR1 and CDR2 sequences are KGHDR and SFDVKD. CDR3 amino acids: CATSRGKGTGELFF. Written as DNA, the CDR3 is TGTGCCACCAGTAGAGGGAAGGGCACCGGGGAGCTGTTTTTT.

The chain links TRBV21-1 to TRBJ1-5; the table assigns TRBD1, which was not confirmed against the DNA. TRBV21-1 is a pseudogene segment. The CDR3 has 15 amino acids. The CDR3 is CASSKAGDREQPQHF. CDR3 in DNA: TGTGCCAGCAGCAAAGCCGGAGACAGGGAGCAGCCCCAGCATTTT.

This chain joins TRBV12-5 and TRBJ2-5; D possibly corresponds to TRBD2 (6 bases). Germline V gene sequence: CDR1 LGHNT, CDR2 FRNRAP. This CDR3 comprises 14 residues. The V end was cut by 7 bases, the J end by 1 base, with 13 bases between. As DNA, the CDR3 is TGTGCTAGTGTCAAAGCGGGCTCCCAAGAGACCCAGTACTTC. Protein: CASVKAGSQETQYF.

The genes are TRBV29-1 and TRBJ1-5, with D hard to call. The CDR3 is 13 amino acids. Germline CDR1 and CDR2: SQVTM and ANQGSEA. The V gene lost 4 bases and the J gene lost 1 base, with 8 bases spanning the gap. CDR3 protein: CSVAPESNQPQHF. For the CDR3, the DNA is TGCAGCGTTGCCCCCGAGAGCAATCAGCCCCAGCATTTT.

This clone was counted once. The chain carries TRBV2 and TRBJ2-5; 8 bases map to TRBD1. Losses at the gene ends were 4 bases for V and 2 bases for J; bases not matched to a gene: 3. From germline, CDR1 is SNHLY and CDR2 FYNNEI. The CDR3 is made up of 14 amino acids. CDR3 protein: CASSAGQGQETQYF. The CDR3 nucleotides read TGTGCCAGCAGTGCCGGACAGGGTCAAGAGACCCAGTACTTC.

The rearrangement links TRBV7-8 to TRBJ2-7; 8 nucleotides match TRBD2. CDR3 length: 15 amino acids. Germline loops: CDR1 SGHVS, CDR2 FQNEAQ. J was trimmed by 7 bases and V by 5 bases; bases with no gene match: 13. The CDR3 DNA follows: TGTGCCAGCAGCGTTTTTTACGGGACTAGTGATGAGCAGTACTTC. This translates into CASSVFYGTSDEQYF.

This rearrangement joins TRBV10-3 to TRBJ1-4; D remains ambiguous. V was trimmed by 4 bases and J by 4 bases, leaving 7 bases between them. CDR1 is ENHRY and CDR2 is SYGVKD in the germline V gene. The CDR3 totals 13 residues. The CDR3, as DNA: TGTGCCATCAGTGGAGAGGGTAATGAAAAACTGTTTTTT. It specifies CAISGEGNEKLFF.

This clone came up once. The chain couples TRBV24-1 to TRBJ1-3; a possible D gene is TRBD1 (6 bases). V was cut by 3 bases and J by 4 bases, with 15 bases left in between. Germline V gene lookup returns CDR1 KGHDR and CDR2 SFDVKD. The CDR3 covers 16 residues. For the CDR3, the DNA is TGTGCCACCAGTGATGGAGACACAGGGTCCGGAAACACCATATATTTT. Residues: CATSDGDTGSGNTIYF.

J is TRBJ2-3 and V is TRBV19; 8 bases match TRBD1. The CDR3 has 14 residues. The V and J ends lost 4 bases and 5 bases, in that order; junction bases with no gene match: 5. In germline, CDR1 is LNHDA, CDR2 SQIVND (reference sequence). CDR3: CASSTPRGLDTQYF. In DNA form, the CDR3 reads TGTGCCAGTAGTACCCCCAGGGGGCTAGATACGCAGTATTTT.

This clone showed up just once. The chain joins TRBV11-3 to TRBJ2-1; tentatively, D is TRBD2 (6 bases). CDR1 is SGHNT, CDR2 YENEEA, per germline. The CDR3 has 13 residues. Between the trimmed V and J ends, which lost 5 bases and 9 bases, there was a span of 14 bases. CDR3 region: CASSVPGRGEQFF. The CDR3 coding sequence is TGTGCCAGCAGCGTCCCAGGGCGGGGTGAGCAGTTCTTC.

The rearrangement joins TRBV7-9 to TRBJ2-1, with 15 bases aligning to TRBD2. V lost 4 bases and J lost 8; bases outside the gene matches: 6. Per the germline V gene, CDR1 is SEHNR and CDR2 is FQNEAQ (reference sequence). This CDR3 spans 16 amino acids. CDR3 protein: CASSSRTSGGGYEQFF. The CDR3 coding sequence is TGTGCCAGCAGCTCCCGGACTAGCGGGGGGGGCTATGAGCAGTTCTTC.

This clone was seen just once. The gene calls are TRBV3-1 (or the pseudogene TRBV3-2) and TRBJ2-7, with TRBD2 matching 11 bases. The CDR3 consists of 17 residues. V lost 1 base and J lost 7; bases outside the gene matches: 12. Germline values: CDR1 LGHDT, CDR2 YNNKEL (reference sequence). The CDR3: CASSQGAGLAVSEEQYF. CDR3 coding DNA: TGTGCCAGCAGCCAAGGAGCGGGACTAGCGGTTTCGGAGGAGCAGTACTTC.

This sequence joins TRBV15 and TRBJ1-5; the match to TRBD1 covers 9 bases. J gave up 4 bases and V 0 bases, and 13 bases lay outside the gene matches. Germline V gene data show CDR1 as LNHNV and CDR2 as YYDKDF (reference sequence). The CDR3 runs to 19 residues. The CDR3 region has the DNA TGTGCCACCAGCAGAGAATGGGGACAGGTGACAGGGGGGAATCAGCCCCAGCATTTT. Translation: CATSREWGQVTGGNQPQHF.

The V gene is TRBV7-9, the J gene TRBJ1-2; D is uncertain. The germline gives CDR1 SEHNR, CDR2 FQNEAQ (reference sequence). Trimming stripped 1 base from V and 4 bases from J, with 7 bases between. This CDR3 comprises 13 residues. As DNA, the CDR3 is TGTGCCAGCAGCTTAGACAGCTCCTATGGCTACACCTTC. Translation gives CASSLDSSYGYTF.

CDR3 residues: CASSQSLRGGKDTQYF. For the CDR3, the DNA is TGTGCCAGCAGCCAGTCCTTGCGGGGGGGTAAAGATACGCAGTATTTT. This chain uses TRBV3-1 (or the pseudogene TRBV3-2) with TRBJ2-3, with 9 bases identical to TRBD2. V shed 3 bases and J 5 bases; nucleotides not matched to a gene: 9. Germline V gene sequence: CDR1 LGHDT, CDR2 YNNKEL (reference sequence). The CDR3 extends over 16 amino acids.